This T cell receptor (beta chain) was sequenced for a study of shared T cell receptors in the human thymus. Repertoires were generated with immunoSEQ multiplex PCR, while TCRdb's copy carries only in-frame clones and drops some. Among about 710,000 clones listed, 80% to 90% were seen once. This sample also belongs to another study, concerning human thymus T cells. That study adds: Corrective surgery for congenital heart defects was being performed on the healthy Finnish infants who were the donors. Thymus tissue for the work was resected from patients undergoing corrective heart surgery. As related research reported, thymic repertoires overlapped highly among unrelated individuals.

The material sequenced was thymocytes. The clonotype was recovered from a boy in the first two years of life with a congenital heart defect.

DNA for the CDR3: TGTGCCAGCAGAATGGGACTAGCGATCCGAGAGACCCAGTACTTC. Translated, it gives CASRMGLAIRETQYF. The chain joins TRBV6-6 to TRBJ2-5; 10 nucleotides align to TRBD2. The junction had 8 bases not matched to a gene; V was cut back by 6 bases and J by 4 bases. The CDR3 sequence is 15 residues long. Germline CDR1 MNHNY, CDR2 SVGAGI (reference sequence).